This TCR beta chain is drawn from a study of human CD8 memory T cell subsets. Findings and limits, study-wide: This study sequenced T cell receptor beta chains alone. Stem-like memory and precursor exhausted T cell repertoires showed minimal mutual overlap. Precursor exhausted T cells and stem-like memory T cells were similarly highly diverse, while effector memory cells were not.

Of note for this clonotype: Its specificity is unknown.

UMI-labeled 5' RACE was used, and it produced the TCR beta libraries. TCRdb re-called the 5' RACE reads and gives one entry per CDR3 protein, without DNA. This table holds around 19,000 distinct CDR3 sequences. This CDR3 is 16 amino acids long. Germline loops: CDR1 SGHNT, CDR2 YYREEE (reference sequence). By negative magnetic separation, total CD8+ T cells were enriched. Sequencing was carried out using CD8+ stem-like memory T cells (TSCM and TCM) sorted from PBMCs. Subset noted: stem-like memory CD8 T cells (TSTEM), CCR7+ PD-1- TIGIT-. The sequence was obtained from a human donor in good health. The V gene is TRBV5-4, the J gene TRBJ2-3; TCRdb indicates TRBD1, and absent DNA this call remains unverified. The CDR3 sequence is CASSRDQGPTTDTQYF. Full variable domain (rest looked up from reference TRBV5-4 and TRBJ2-3): ETGVTQSPTHLIKTRGQQVTLRCSSQSGHNTVSWYQQALGQGPQFIFQYYREEENGRGNFPPRFSGLQFPNYSSELNVNALELDDSALYLCASSRDQGPTTDTQYFGPGTRLTVL.